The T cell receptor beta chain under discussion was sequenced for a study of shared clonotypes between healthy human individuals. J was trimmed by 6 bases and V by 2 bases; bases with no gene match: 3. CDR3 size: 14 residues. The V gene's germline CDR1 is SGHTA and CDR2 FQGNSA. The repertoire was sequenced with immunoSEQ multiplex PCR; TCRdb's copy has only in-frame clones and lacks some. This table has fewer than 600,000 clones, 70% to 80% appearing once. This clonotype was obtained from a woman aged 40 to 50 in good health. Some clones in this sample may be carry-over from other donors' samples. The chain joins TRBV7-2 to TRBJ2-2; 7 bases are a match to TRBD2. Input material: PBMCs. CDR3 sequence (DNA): TGTGCCAGCAGCTTATACGGGAGGTCCGGGGAGCTGTTTTTT. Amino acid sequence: CASSLYGRSGELFF.